The rows below give T cell receptor beta chains drawn from one sample of a study of T cells expressing NK-cell markers. TCRdb reanalyzed the 5' RACE reads and collapses them to one entry per CDR3 protein, without DNA. The listing contains 400,000 to 550,000 distinct CDR3 sequences. The sequenced material came from blood T cells: a sorted CD56 or NKG2C T cell subset, CD4+ or CD8+ T cells, or bulk PBMC T cells (not recorded which). The receptor source for this set is a woman between 18 and 75 years old in good health. The CDR3 runs from the conserved cysteine through the conserved F or W.

j_gene	len	v_gene	CDR3aa
TRBJ2-1	15	TRBV9	CASSSRGGDYNEQFF
TRBJ1-3	16	TRBV18	CASSPTHGGSGNTIYF
TRBJ2-7	12	TRBV7-2	CASSLVGVEQYF
TRBJ2-1	14	TRBV20-1	CSAQTSGLYNEQFF
TRBJ2-1	14	TRBV7-9	CASSRAGQNNEQFF
TRBJ2-7	15	TRBV27	CASSLRGQGWYEQYF
TRBJ2-1	16	TRBV25-1	CASSEYIASSYNEQFF
TRBJ2-5	16	TRBV11-2	CASSPTMTGMGETQYF
TRBJ1-2	12	TRBV7-2	CASSFRGDGYTF
TRBJ2-3	16	TRBV27	CASSLTGTVRGDTQYF
TRBJ1-1	11	TRBV20-1	CSARKGTEAFF
TRBJ1-1	15	TRBV6-2/TRBV6-3	CASSSSGHLNTEAFF